This T cell receptor beta chain originates from a study of cytomegalovirus exposure and HLA in healthy donors. On this clone itself: Its antigen remains unidentified.

PCR employed 60 Vbeta and 13 Jbeta primers. Sequencing was performed with immunoSEQ multiplex PCR; in TCRdb, only in-frame clones are kept and a portion is missing. The sample has some 93,000 clones, roughly 9.4% seen once. Study conclusions and caveats: The study reported that TCR beta sequences accurately predicted HLA-A and HLA-B alleles in most subjects. After further analysis at a later stage, under 20,000 TCR beta sequences were associated with HLA alleles at 0.05 false discovery rate.

Trimming shortened V by 1 base and J by 0 bases, and 20 bases separated the two germline ends. This CDR3 comprises 19 residues. The germline V gene has CDR1 SGHDN and CDR2 FVKESK. The gene calls are TRBV14 and TRBJ2-3; D ambiguous. Material for sequencing was PBMCs. The source of this sequence is a man aged 50 to 59 in good health and CMV-seropositive. The CDR3 spells CASSQGFSIPRASTDTQYF. The CDR3 region has the DNA TGTGCCAGCAGCCAAGGATTCAGTATTCCCCGTGCAAGCACAGATACGCAGTATTTT.